Below are 20 T cell receptor beta chains sequenced from a single sample in a study of blood T cell repertoires in COVID-19. Method: immunoSEQ multiplex PCR; TCRdb's copy keeps in-frame clones and lacks some. The sample has approximately 180,000 clones, about 85% seen once; the top ten hold roughly 6%. The sample was PBMCs or T cells enriched from blood (not recorded which). Every receptor here comes from a man aged 35 to 55 who had recovered from COVID-19.

A single count supports this clone. The chain combines TRBV30 with TRBJ1-2; perhaps TRBD1 as D (6 bases). The CDR3 consists of 14 residues. Germline V CDR1 and CDR2: GTSNPN, SVGIG (reference sequence). Trimming cost V 3 bases and J 4 bases, with 15 bases left between them. CDR3 nucleotide sequence: TGTGCCTGGAGCGCGACAGGCCCCTTCTATGGCTACACCTTC. Protein sequence: CAWSATGPFYGYTF.

V is TRBV7-9 and J is TRBJ1-2, with D possibly TRBD1 on 6 matching bases. Germline V gene lookup returns CDR1 SEHNR and CDR2 FQNEAQ (reference sequence). V was cut by 5 bases and J by 6 bases, with 16 bases left in between. The CDR3 runs 14 residues. CDR3 sequence: CASSVNRESNGYTF. In DNA, the CDR3 is TGTGCCAGCAGCGTCAACAGGGAATCGAATGGCTACACCTTC.

The chain uses TRBV7-3 and TRBJ1-1, with D possibly TRBD1 on 5 matching bases. Germline V gene data show CDR1 as SGHTA and CDR2 as FQGTGA. The CDR3 loop spans 14 amino acids. Trimming pared 5 bases from V and 3 bases from J, leaving 13 bases between. The CDR3 DNA reads TGTGCCAGCAGCCTTTCGTGGGGCGACACTGAAGCTTTCTTT. Protein sequence: CASSLSWGDTEAFF.

The V and J genes are TRBV5-1 and TRBJ1-1, with D hard to call. Trimming cost V 2 bases and J 4 bases, with 12 bases left between them. CDR1 is SGHRS, CDR2 YFSETQ, per germline. This CDR3 region has 14 residues. The DNA of the CDR3 is TGCGCCAGCAGCTTTATCCCGATGAGCACTGAAGCTTTCTTT. This codes for CASSFIPMSTEAFF. The whole variable domain, remainder taken from reference TRBV5-1 and TRBJ1-1, is KAGVTQTPRYLIKTRGQQVTLSCSPISGHRSVSWYQQTPGQGLQFLFEYFSETQRNKGNFPGRFSGRQFSNSRSEMNVSTLELGDSALYLCASSFIPMSTEAFFGQGTRLTVV.

The rearrangement joins TRBV5-6 to TRBJ1-6, with 10 positions matching TRBD1. The germline V gene encodes CDR1 SGHDT and CDR2 YYEEEE. Unmatched junction bases numbered 7, after V lost 3 bases and J lost 10 bases. CDR3 length: 15 residues. The CDR3 DNA reads TGTGCCAGCAGCTATGGGACAGGGGATGTCTCACCCCTCCACTTT. It encodes CASSYGTGDVSPLHF.

The chain couples TRBV10-3 to TRBJ2-5; TRBD2 matches 10 bases. The CDR3 covers 16 residues. Germline V gene data show CDR1 as ENHRY and CDR2 as SYGVKD. Trimming removed 4 bases from V and 5 bases from J; junction bases left unmatched: 10. CDR3 amino acids: CAISVVEREGLETQYF. As DNA, the CDR3 is TGTGCCATCAGTGTGGTGGAGCGGGAGGGCCTGGAGACCCAGTACTTC.

V is TRBV20-1 and J is TRBJ1-1; D is perhaps TRBD1 (5 bases). Germline CDR1 and CDR2: DFQATT and SNEGSKA (reference sequence). There are 11 residues in the CDR3. Trimming pared 5 bases from V and 3 bases from J, leaving 7 bases between. In DNA, the CDR3 is TGCAGTGCTTCGGGGGACACTGAAGCTTTCTTT. This gives the protein CSASGDTEAFF.

V gene TRBV3-1 (or the pseudogene TRBV3-2) combines with J gene TRBJ1-5; D perhaps matches TRBD1 (5 bases). The CDR3 runs to 15 residues. Trimming stripped 4 bases from V and 7 bases from J, with 17 bases between. CDR1 is LGHDT and CDR2 is YNNKEL in the germline V gene (reference sequence). CDR3 nucleotide sequence: TGTGCCAGCAGCCCTACAGGTGGGGTGGGACAGCCCCAGCATTTT. Protein: CASSPTGGVGQPQHF.

This chain joins TRBV7-6 and TRBJ1-1; 7 positions agree with TRBD1. Germline V lookup: CDR1 SGHVS, CDR2 FNYEAQ. The CDR3 is made up of 14 amino acids. V shed 1 base, J shed 8 bases, and the junction held 7 bases outside the gene matches. The CDR3 bases are TGTGCCAGCAGCTTAGGGGGTCAGGGGGTCGAAGCTTTCTTT. Protein product: CASSLGGQGVEAFF.

The chain carries TRBV27 and TRBJ1-5; tentative D call: TRBD1 (5 bases). The CDR3 runs to 14 residues. Trimming cost V 2 bases and J 6 bases, with 11 bases left between them. Germline CDR1 is MNHEY and CDR2 is SMNVEV (reference sequence). CDR3 nucleotide sequence: TGTGCCAGCAGTTTAAGGGGTTATGGTCAGCCCCAGCATTTT. Protein product: CASSLRGYGQPQHF.

This chain connects TRBV19 to TRBJ1-6; TRBD1 matches 7 bases. Germline-derived CDR1 and CDR2 are LNHDA and SQIVND (reference sequence). The CDR3 length is 17 residues. The junction had 10 bases not matched to a gene; V was cut back by 3 bases and J by 5 bases. CDR3 residues: CASSMRGPGSHNSPLHF. The CDR3 DNA is TGTGCCAGTAGTATGAGGGGGCCAGGTTCACATAATTCACCCCTCCACTTT.

This sequence joins TRBV19 and TRBJ2-2; TRBD2 might be the D (6 bases). The V gene's germline CDR1 is LNHDA and CDR2 SQIVND (reference sequence). This CDR3 spans 15 amino acids. V dropped 4 bases and J dropped 0 bases, with 9 bases sitting between them. CDR3 in amino acids: CASSTGVANTGELFF. As DNA, the CDR3 is TGTGCCAGTAGTACGGGGGTCGCGAACACCGGGGAGCTGTTTTTT. Combining the CDR3 with reference TRBV19 and TRBJ2-2 gives the whole variable domain DGGITQSPKYLFRKEGQNVTLSCEQNLNHDAMYWYRQDPGQGLRLIYYSQIVNDFQKGDIAEGYSVSREKKESFPLTVTSAQKNPTAFYLCASSTGVANTGELFFGEGSRLTVL.

This chain joins TRBV5-1 and TRBJ2-3, with D possibly TRBD2 on 6 matching bases. The CDR3 spans 16 residues. The ends were cut back, 4 bases at V and 1 base at J, with 16 bases in the middle. Germline V gene sequence: CDR1 SGHRS, CDR2 YFSETQ. The DNA for the CDR3 is TGCGCCAGCAGCCAACGTCTAGCGCGTGGCACAGATACGCAGTATTTT. Translated: CASSQRLARGTDTQYF.

This clone came up a few times. The chain employs TRBV28 and TRBJ1-2; D unresolved. CDR1 MDHEN and CDR2 SYDVKM come from the germline V gene. V dropped 3 bases and J dropped 6 bases, with 14 bases sitting between them. The CDR3 has 14 residues. The CDR3 coding sequence is TGTGCCAGCAGTTTTCCGACACGTCTTAATGGCTACACCTTC. Translating it yields CASSFPTRLNGYTF.

This chain joins TRBV6-5 and TRBJ2-2; a possible D gene is TRBD1 (6 bases). The CDR3 runs to 13 residues. Germline values: CDR1 MNHEY, CDR2 SVGAGI. Deletions cut 6 bases from V and 1 base from J, with 6 bases between. The CDR3 sequence: CASRDRNTGELFF. DNA for the CDR3: TGTGCCAGCAGGGACAGGAACACCGGGGAGCTGTTTTTT.

This chain connects TRBV19 to TRBJ1-4, with D perhaps TRBD1 (5 bases). V shed 5 bases and J shed 4 bases, with 8 bases lying between them. CDR3 length: 13 amino acids. Germline-derived CDR1 and CDR2 are LNHDA and SQIVND (reference sequence). Here the CDR3 DNA reads TGTGCCAGTAGTCGACAGAGTAATGAAAAACTGTTTTTT. Translating gives CASSRQSNEKLFF.

The J gene is TRBJ1-4, the V gene TRBV14; 7 nucleotides line up with TRBD1. CDR3 size: 15 residues. Germline V CDR1 and CDR2: SGHDN, FVKESK. The V segment lost 2 bases and the J segment 7 bases; nucleotides outside the gene matches: 7. DNA of the CDR3: TGTGCCAGCAGCCAACACCGGGACAGCAGTGAAAAACTGTTTTTT. Its protein is CASSQHRDSSEKLFF.

The V gene is TRBV28, the J gene TRBJ1-1; D is ambiguous. With 2 bases removed from V and 1 base from J, the gap between germline ends came to 11 bases. CDR3 length: 15 amino acids. Per the germline V gene, CDR1 is MDHEN and CDR2 is SYDVKM. CDR3 in DNA: TGTGCCAGCAGTTTACTCAAGACTGGGAACACTGAAGCTTTCTTT. It is translated as CASSLLKTGNTEAFF.

The V call is TRBV9, the J call TRBJ1-3; D might be TRBD1 (6 bases). The germline CDR1 and CDR2 sequences are SGDLS and YYNGEE. The CDR3 totals 14 residues. Trimming left V 0 bases short and J 5 bases short, with 9 bases between. CDR3 residues: CASSVGRGRNTIYF. DNA of the CDR3: TGTGCCAGCAGCGTAGGCAGGGGAAGAAACACCATATATTTT. Variable domain in full (rest from reference TRBV9 and TRBJ1-3): DSGVTQTPKHLITATGQRVTLRCSPRSGDLSVYWYQQSLDQGLQFLIQYYNGEERAKGNILERFSAQQFPDLHSELNLSSLELGDSALYFCASSVGRGRNTIYFGEGSWLTVV.

The gene calls are TRBV5-1 and TRBJ2-5; D possibly corresponds to TRBD2 (6 bases). Trimming removed 1 base at V and 2 bases at J, with 12 bases between. The CDR3 has 15 residues. CDR1 and CDR2 from the germline V gene are SGHRS and YFSETQ. CDR3 protein: CASSLRGLQQETQYF. The CDR3, as DNA: TGCGCCAGCAGCTTGAGGGGACTTCAGCAAGAGACCCAGTACTTC.